This T cell receptor (beta chain) was identified in a study of glioma-infiltrating T cells after dendritic cell vaccination. The wider study: Patients had newly diagnosed or recurrent glioblastoma and received dendritic cell vaccines. Treatment, given 2003 to 2012, was autologous tumor lysate-pulsed dendritic cell vaccination.

Study conclusions and caveats: Patients with more pretreatment TILs had longer time to progression and survival.

Profiled with immunoSEQ multiplex PCR; TCRdb holds only in-frame clones, not every one. The sample lists 85,000 to 110,000 clones; roughly four fifths were seen once. This clone came up a few times. Its antigen is unknown. PBMC sampling occurred before vaccination, two weeks after the third dose, and at progression. Per the germline V gene, CDR1 is SGHRS and CDR2 is YFSETQ. The CDR3 length is 15 residues. Trimming stripped 6 bases from V and 3 bases from J, with 18 bases between. The sample was blood, taken before dendritic cell vaccination. The genes are TRBV5-1 and TRBJ1-1; D uncertain. The source of this sequence is a human donor with glioblastoma. The CDR3 loop is CASTRAGSAHTEAFF. For the CDR3, the DNA is TGCGCCAGCACCCGTGCCGGGTCCGCGCACACTGAAGCTTTCTTT.